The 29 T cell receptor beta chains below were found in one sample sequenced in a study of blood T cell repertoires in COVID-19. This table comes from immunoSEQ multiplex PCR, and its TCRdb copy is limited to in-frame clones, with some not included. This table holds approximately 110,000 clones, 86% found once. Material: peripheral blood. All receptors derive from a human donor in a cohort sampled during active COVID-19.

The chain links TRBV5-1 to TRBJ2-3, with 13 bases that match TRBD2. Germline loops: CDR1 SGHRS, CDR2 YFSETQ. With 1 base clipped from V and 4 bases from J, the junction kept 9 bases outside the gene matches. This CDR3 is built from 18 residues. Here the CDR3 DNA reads TGCGCCAGCAGCTTGAGTCCACTAGCGGGAGGGGGAGCAGATACGCAGTATTTT. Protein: CASSLSPLAGGGADTQYF.

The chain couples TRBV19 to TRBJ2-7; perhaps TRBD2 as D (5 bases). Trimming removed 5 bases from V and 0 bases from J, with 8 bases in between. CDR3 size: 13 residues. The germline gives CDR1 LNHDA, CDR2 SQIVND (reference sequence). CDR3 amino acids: CASSAGGSYEQYF. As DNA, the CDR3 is TGTGCCAGTAGTGCTGGAGGCTCCTACGAGCAGTACTTC.

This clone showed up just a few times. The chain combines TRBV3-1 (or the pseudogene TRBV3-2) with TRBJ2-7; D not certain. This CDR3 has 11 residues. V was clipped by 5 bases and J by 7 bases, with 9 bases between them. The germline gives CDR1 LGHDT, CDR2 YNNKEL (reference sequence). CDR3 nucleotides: TGTGCCAGCAGCTCCCTTTTTGAGCAGTACTTC. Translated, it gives CASSSLFEQYF.

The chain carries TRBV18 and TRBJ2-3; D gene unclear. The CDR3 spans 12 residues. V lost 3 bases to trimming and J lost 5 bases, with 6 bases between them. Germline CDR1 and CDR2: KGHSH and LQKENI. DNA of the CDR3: TGTGCCAGCTCACCGAGGAGAGATACGCAGTATTTT. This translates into CASSPRRDTQYF.

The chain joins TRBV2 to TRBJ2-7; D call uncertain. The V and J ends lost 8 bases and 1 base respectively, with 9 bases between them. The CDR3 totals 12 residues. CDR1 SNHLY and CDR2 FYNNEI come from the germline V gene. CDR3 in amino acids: CASRSGSYEQYF. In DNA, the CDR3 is TGTGCCAGCCGATCCGGTTCCTACGAGCAGTACTTC.

The chain's CDR3 is CASSNTGGHQPQHF. The CDR3 DNA sequence: TGCGCCAGCAGTAACACAGGGGGTCATCAGCCCCAGCATTTT. The V call is TRBV10-2, the J call TRBJ1-5, with TRBD1 matching over 8 bases. The CDR3 is 14 amino acids. V trimming: 5 bases; J trimming: 5 bases; junction bases outside the gene matches: 5. CDR1 and CDR2 from the germline V gene are WSHSY and SAAADI.

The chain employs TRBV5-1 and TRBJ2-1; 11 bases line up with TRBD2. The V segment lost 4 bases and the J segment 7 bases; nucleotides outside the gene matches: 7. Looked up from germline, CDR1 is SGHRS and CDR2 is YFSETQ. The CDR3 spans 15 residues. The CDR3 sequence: CASSASGRKVNEQFF. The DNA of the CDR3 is TGCGCCAGCAGCGCTAGCGGGAGGAAAGTAAATGAGCAGTTCTTC. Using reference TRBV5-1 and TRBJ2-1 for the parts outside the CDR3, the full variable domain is KAGVTQTPRYLIKTRGQQVTLSCSPISGHRSVSWYQQTPGQGLQFLFEYFSETQRNKGNFPGRFSGRQFSNSRSEMNVSTLELGDSALYLCASSASGRKVNEQFFGPGTRLTVL.

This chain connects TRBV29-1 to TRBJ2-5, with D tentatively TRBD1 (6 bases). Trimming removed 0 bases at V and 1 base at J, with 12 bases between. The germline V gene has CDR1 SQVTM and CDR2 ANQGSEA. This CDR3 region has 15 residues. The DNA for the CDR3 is TGCAGCGTTGAAGAAGGCAGGGGAGTCCAAGAGACCCAGTACTTC. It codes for CSVEEGRGVQETQYF.

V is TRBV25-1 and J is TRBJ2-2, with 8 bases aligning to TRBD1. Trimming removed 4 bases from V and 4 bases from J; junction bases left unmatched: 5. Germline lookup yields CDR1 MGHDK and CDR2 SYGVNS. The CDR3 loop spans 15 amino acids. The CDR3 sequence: CASSVMTGVTGELFF. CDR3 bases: TGTGCCAGCAGTGTCATGACAGGGGTCACCGGGGAGCTGTTTTTT. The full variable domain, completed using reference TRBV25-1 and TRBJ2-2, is EADIYQTPRYLVIGTGKKITLECSQTMGHDKMYWYQQDPGMELHLIHYSYGVNSTEKGDLSSESTVSRIRTEHFPLTLESARPSHTSQYLCASSVMTGVTGELFFGEGSRLTVL.

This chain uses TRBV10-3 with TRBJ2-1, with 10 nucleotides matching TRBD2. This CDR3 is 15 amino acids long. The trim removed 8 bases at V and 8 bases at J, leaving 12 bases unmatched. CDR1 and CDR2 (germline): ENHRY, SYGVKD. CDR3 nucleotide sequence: TGTGCCATCGGAACCGGGACTAGCGTTGGGTATGAGCAGTTCTTC. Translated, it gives CAIGTGTSVGYEQFF.

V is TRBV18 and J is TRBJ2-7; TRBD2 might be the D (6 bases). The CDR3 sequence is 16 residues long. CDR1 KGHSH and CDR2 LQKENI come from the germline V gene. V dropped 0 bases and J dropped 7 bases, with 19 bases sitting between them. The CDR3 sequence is CASSPPVTGARVEQYF. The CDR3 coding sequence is TGTGCCAGCTCACCACCGGTTACGGGAGCTCGGGTTGAGCAGTACTTC.

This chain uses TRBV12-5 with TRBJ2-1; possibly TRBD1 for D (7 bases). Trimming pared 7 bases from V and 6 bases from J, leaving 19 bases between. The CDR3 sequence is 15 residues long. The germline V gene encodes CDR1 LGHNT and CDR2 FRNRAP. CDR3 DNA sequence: TGTGCTAGTGCCCAACTCAGGGGGGTCGGCAATGAGCAGTTCTTC. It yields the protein CASAQLRGVGNEQFF.

The CDR3 region has the DNA TGTGCCAGCAGTTACTCCCTCAGGGATGGCTACACCTTC. It codes for CASSYSLRDGYTF. The genes are TRBV6-5 and TRBJ1-2; maybe TRBD1 (5 bases). This CDR3 is built from 13 residues. V lost 0 bases and J 6 bases, leaving 8 bases between the germline ends. Germline V CDR1 and CDR2: MNHEY, SVGAGI.

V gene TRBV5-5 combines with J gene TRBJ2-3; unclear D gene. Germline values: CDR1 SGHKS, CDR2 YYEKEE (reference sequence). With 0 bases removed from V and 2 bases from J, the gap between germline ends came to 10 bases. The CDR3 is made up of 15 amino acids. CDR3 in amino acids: CASSLVLLATDTQYF. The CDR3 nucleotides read TGTGCCAGCAGCTTGGTTCTTTTGGCCACAGATACGCAGTATTTT.

As DNA, the CDR3 is TGTGCCAGCAGTAATACAGGGGCTAATTCACCCCTCCACTTT. Translated, it gives CASSNTGANSPLHF. The chain uses TRBV27 and TRBJ1-6, with TRBD1 matching 7 bases. J lost 6 bases, V lost 5 bases, and 4 bases had no gene match. Germline values: CDR1 MNHEY, CDR2 SMNVEV (reference sequence). The CDR3 is 14 residues long.

CDR3 DNA: TGTGCCAGCAGCGAGAGAGGGGGGGCAGATACGCAGTATTTT. As protein: CASSERGGADTQYF. V usage is TRBV9 and J usage is TRBJ2-3; tentative D call: TRBD2 (7 bases). V was cut by 3 bases and J by 4 bases, with 12 bases left in between. The CDR3 is 14 amino acids. Germline V gene lookup returns CDR1 SGDLS and CDR2 YYNGEE.

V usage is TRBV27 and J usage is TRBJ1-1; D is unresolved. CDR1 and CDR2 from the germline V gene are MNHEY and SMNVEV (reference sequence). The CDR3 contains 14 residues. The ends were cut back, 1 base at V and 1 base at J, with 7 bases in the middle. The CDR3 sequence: CASSLLRGNTEAFF. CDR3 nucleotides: TGTGCCAGCAGTTTATTGCGGGGGAACACTGAAGCTTTCTTT.

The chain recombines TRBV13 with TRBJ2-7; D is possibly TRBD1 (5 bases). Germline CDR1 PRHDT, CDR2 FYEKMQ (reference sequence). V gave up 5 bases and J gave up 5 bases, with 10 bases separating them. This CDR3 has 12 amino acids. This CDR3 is CASSQTRDEQYF. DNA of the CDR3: TGTGCCAGCAGCCAAACCAGGGACGAGCAGTACTTC.

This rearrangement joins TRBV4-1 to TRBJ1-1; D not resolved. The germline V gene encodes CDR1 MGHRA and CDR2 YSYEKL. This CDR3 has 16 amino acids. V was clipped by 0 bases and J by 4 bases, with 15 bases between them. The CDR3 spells CASSQEGLARATEAFF. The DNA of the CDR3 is TGCGCCAGCAGCCAAGAGGGCTTGGCAAGAGCCACTGAAGCTTTCTTT.

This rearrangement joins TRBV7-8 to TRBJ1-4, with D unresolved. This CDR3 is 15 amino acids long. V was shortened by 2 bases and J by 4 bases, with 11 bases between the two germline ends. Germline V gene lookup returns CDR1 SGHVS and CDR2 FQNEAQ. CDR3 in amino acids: CASSLRRRSNEKLFF. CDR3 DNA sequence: TGTGCCAGCAGCTTACGGAGACGGAGTAATGAAAAACTGTTTTTT.

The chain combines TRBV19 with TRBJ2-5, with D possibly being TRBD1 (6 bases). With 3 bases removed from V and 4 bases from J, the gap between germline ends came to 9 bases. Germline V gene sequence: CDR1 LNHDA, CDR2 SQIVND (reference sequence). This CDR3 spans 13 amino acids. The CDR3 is CASSIGTIETQYF. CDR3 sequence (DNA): TGTGCCAGTAGTATTGGGACAATAGAGACCCAGTACTTC.

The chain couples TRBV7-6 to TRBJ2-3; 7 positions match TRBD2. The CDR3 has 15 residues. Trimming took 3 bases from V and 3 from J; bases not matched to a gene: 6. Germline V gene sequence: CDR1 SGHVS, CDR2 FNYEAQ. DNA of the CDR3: TGTGCCAGCAGCTTCGGTAGCGGGTGGACAGATACGCAGTATTTT. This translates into CASSFGSGWTDTQYF.

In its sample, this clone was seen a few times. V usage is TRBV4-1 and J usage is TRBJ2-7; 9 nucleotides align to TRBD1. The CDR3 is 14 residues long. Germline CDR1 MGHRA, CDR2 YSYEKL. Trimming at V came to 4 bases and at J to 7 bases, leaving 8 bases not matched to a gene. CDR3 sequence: CASSPGTGSREQYF. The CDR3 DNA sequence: TGCGCCAGCAGCCCCGGGACAGGGTCGAGAGAGCAGTACTTC.

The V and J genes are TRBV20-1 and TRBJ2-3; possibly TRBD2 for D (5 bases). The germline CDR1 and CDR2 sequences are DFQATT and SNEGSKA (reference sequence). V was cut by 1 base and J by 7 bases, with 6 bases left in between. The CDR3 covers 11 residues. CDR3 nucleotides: TGCAGTGCTAGAGTGGACTATACGCAGTATTTT. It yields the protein CSARVDYTQYF.

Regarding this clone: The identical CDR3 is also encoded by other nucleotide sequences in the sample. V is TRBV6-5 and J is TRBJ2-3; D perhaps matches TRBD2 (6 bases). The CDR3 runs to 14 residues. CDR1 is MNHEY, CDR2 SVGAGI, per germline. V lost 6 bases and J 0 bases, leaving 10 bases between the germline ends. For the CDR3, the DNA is TGTGCCAGCAGGCCGGGACTTAGCACAGATACGCAGTATTTT. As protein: CASRPGLSTDTQYF.

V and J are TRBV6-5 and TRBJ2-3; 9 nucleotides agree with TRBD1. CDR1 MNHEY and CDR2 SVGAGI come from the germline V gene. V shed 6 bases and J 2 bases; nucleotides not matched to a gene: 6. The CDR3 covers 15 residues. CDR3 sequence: CASRLQGATTDTQYF. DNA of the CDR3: TGTGCCAGCAGGCTACAGGGGGCTACCACAGATACGCAGTATTTT.

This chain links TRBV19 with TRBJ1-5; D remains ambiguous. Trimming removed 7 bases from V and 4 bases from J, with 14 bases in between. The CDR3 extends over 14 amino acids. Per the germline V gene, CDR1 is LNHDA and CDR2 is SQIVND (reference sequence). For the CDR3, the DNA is TGTGCCAGTACCCTACGCGGATCGAATCAGCCCCAGCATTTT. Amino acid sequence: CASTLRGSNQPQHF. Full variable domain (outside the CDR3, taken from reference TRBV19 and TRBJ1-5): DGGITQSPKYLFRKEGQNVTLSCEQNLNHDAMYWYRQDPGQGLRLIYYSQIVNDFQKGDIAEGYSVSREKKESFPLTVTSAQKNPTAFYLCASTLRGSNQPQHFGDGTRLSIL.

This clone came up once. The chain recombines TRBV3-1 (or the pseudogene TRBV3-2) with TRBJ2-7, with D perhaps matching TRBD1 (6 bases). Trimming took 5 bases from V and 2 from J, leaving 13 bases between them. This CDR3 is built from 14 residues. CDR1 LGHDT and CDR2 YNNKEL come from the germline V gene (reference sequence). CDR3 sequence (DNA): TGTGCCAGCAGCTCCCGGGACACTCCCTACGAGCAGTACTTC. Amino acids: CASSSRDTPYEQYF.

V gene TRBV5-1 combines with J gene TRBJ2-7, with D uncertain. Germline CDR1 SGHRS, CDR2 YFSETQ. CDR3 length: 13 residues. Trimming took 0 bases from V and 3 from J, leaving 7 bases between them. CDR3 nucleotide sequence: TGCGCCAGCAGCTTGGACAGAAACTACGAGCAGTACTTC. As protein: CASSLDRNYEQYF.